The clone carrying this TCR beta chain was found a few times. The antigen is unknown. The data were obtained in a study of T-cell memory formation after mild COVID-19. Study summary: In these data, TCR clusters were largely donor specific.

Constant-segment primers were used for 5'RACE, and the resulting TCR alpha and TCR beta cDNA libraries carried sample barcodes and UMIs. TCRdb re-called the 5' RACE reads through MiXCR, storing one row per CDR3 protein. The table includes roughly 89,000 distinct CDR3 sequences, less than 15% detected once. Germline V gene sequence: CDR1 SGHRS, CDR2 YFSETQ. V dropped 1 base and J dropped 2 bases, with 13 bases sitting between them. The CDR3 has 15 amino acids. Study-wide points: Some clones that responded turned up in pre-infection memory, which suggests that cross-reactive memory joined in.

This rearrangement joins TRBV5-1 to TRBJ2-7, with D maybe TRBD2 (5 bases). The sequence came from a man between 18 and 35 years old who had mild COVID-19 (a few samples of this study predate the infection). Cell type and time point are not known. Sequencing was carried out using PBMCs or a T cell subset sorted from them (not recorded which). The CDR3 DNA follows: TGCGCCAGCAGCTTGAGGGCGGGCGTAACCTACGAGCAGTACTTC. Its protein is CASSLRAGVTYEQYF.